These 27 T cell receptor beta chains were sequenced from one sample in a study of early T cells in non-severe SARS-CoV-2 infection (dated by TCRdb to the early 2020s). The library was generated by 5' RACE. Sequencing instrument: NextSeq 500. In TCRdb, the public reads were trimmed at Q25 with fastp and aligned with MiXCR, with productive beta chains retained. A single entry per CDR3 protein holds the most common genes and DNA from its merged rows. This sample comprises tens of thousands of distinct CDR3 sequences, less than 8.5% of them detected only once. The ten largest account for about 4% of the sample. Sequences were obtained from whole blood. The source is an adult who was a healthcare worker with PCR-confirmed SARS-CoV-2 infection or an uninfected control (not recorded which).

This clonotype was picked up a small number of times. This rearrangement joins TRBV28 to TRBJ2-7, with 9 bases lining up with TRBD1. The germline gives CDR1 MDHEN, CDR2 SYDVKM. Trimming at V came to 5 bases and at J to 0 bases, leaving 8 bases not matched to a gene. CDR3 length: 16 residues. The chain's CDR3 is CASSDPTGGSSYEQYF. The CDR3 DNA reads TGTGCCAGCAGTGACCCGACAGGGGGGTCCTCCTACGAGCAGTACTTC. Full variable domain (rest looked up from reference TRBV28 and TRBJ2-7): DVKVTQSSRYLVKRTGEKVFLECVQDMDHENMFWYRQDPGLGLRLIYFSYDVKMKEKGDIPEGYSVSREKKERFSLILESASTNQTSMYLCASSDPTGGSSYEQYFGPGTRLTVT.

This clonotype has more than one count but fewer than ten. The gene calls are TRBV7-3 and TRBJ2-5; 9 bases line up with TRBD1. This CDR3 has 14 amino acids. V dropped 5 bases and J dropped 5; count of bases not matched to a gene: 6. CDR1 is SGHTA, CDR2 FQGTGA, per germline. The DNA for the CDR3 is TGTGCCAGCAGCCCAGACAGGGGGACGGAGACCCAGTACTTC. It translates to CASSPDRGTETQYF.

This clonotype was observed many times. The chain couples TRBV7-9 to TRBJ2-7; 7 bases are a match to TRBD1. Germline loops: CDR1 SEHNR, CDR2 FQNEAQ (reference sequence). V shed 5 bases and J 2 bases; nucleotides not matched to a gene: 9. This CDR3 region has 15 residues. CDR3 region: CASSPGQETTYEQYF. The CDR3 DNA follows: TGTGCCAGCAGCCCCGGACAGGAAACGACCTACGAGCAGTACTTC.

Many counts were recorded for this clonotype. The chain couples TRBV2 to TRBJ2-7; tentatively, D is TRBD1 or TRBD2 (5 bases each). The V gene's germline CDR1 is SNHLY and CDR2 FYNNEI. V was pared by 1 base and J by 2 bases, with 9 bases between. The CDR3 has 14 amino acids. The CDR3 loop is CASSEGVGPYEQYF. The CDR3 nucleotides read TGTGCCAGCAGTGAAGGAGTGGGACCCTACGAGCAGTACTTC.

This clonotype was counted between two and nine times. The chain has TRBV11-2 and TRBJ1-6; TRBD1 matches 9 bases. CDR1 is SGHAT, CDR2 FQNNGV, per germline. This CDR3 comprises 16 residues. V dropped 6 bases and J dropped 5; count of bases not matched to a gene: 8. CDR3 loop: CASRRPGQGNNSPLHF. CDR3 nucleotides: TGTGCCAGCAGACGTCCGGGACAGGGAAATAATTCACCCCTCCACTTT. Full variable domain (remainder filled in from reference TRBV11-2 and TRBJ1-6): EAGVAQSPRYKIIEKRQSVAFWCNPISGHATLYWYQQILGQGPKLLIQFQNNGVVDDSQLPKDRFSAERLKGVDSTLKIQPAKLEDSAVYLCASRRPGQGNNSPLHFGNGTRLTVT.

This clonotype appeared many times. CDR3 amino acids: CASIPLRGVATELYRGENIQYF. The CDR3 DNA reads TGTGCCAGTATCCCCCTAAGGGGAGTAGCGACAGAGCTTTATAGGGGAGAAAACATTCAGTACTTC. The chain combines TRBV19 with TRBJ2-4, with D perhaps given as TRBD1 or TRBD2 (5 bases each). Germline values: CDR1 LNHDA, CDR2 SQIVND (reference sequence). CDR3 length equals 22 residues. Trimming took 7 bases from V and 5 from J, leaving 39 bases between them.

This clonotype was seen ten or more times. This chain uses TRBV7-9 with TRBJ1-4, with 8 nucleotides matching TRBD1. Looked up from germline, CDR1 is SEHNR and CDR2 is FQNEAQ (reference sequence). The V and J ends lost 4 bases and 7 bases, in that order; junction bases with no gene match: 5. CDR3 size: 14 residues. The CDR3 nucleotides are TGTGCCAGCAGCTACGGACAGGGCTCTGAAAAACTGTTTTTT. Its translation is CASSYGQGSEKLFF.

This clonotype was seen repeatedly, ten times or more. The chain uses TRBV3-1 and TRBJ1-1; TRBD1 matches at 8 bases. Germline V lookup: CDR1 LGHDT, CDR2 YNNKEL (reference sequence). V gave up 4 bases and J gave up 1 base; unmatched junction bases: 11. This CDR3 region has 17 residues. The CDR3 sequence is CASSPRTGKVENTEAFF. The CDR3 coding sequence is TGTGCCAGCAGCCCCAGGACAGGGAAGGTTGAGAACACTGAAGCTTTCTTT.

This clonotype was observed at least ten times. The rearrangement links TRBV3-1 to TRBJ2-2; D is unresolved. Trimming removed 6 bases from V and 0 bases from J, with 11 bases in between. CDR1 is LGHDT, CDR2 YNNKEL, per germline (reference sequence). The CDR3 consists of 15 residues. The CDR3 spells CASSLGLANTGELFF. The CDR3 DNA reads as TGTGCCAGCAGTCTCGGGCTAGCGAACACCGGGGAGCTGTTTTTT.

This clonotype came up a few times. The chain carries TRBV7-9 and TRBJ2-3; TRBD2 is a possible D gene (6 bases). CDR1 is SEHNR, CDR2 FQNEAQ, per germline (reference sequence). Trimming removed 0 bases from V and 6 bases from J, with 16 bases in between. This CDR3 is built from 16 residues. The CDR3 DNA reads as TGTGCCAGCAGCTTAGCGCGCCCAGCGGGTGGGGATACGCAGTATTTT. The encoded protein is CASSLARPAGGDTQYF.

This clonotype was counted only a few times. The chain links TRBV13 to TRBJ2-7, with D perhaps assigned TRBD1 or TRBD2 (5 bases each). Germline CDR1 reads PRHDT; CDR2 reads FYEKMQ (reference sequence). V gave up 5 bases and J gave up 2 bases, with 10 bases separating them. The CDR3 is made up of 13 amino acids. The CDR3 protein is CASSGAAAYEQYF. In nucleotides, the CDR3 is TGTGCCAGCAGCGGGGCAGCGGCCTACGAGCAGTACTTC.

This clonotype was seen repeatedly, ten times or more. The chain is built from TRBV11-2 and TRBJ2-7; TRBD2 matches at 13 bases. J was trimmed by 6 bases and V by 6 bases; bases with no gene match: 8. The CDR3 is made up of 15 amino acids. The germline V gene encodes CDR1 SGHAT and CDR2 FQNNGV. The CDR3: CASRPMTSGRFEQYF. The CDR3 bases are TGTGCCAGCAGACCCATGACTAGCGGGAGGTTCGAGCAGTACTTC.

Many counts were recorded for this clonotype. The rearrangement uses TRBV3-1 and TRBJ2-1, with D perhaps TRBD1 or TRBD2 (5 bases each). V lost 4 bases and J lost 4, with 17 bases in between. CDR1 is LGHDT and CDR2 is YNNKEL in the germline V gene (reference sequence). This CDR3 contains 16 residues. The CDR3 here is CASSPGTVLGYNEQFF. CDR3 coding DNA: TGTGCCAGCAGCCCAGGGACGGTTTTGGGGTACAATGAGCAGTTCTTC.

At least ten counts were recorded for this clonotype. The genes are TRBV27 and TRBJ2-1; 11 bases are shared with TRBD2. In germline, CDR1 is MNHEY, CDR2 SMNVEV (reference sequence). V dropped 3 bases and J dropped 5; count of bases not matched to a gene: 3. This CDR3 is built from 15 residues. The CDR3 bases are TGTGCCAGCAGTTTCTCACTAGCGGGAGACAATGAGCAGTTCTTC. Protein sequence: CASSFSLAGDNEQFF.

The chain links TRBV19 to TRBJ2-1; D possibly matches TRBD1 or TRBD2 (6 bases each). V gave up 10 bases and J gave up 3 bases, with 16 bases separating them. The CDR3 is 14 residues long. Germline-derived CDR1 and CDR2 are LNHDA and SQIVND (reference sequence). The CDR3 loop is CATSTGLNYNEQFF. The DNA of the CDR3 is TGTGCCACCTCGACAGGACTAAACTACAATGAGCAGTTCTTC.

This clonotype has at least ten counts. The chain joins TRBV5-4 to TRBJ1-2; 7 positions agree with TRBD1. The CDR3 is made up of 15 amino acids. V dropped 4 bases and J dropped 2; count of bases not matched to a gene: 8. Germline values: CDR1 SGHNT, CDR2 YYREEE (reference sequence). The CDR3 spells CASSLWTGENYGYTF. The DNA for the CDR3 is TGTGCCAGCAGCCTTTGGACAGGAGAGAACTATGGCTACACCTTC.

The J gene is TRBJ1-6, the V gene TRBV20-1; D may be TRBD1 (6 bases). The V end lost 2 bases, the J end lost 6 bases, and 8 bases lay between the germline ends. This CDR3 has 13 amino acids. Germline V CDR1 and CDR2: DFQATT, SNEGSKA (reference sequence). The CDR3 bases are TGCAGTGCTAGACGGGACACTAATTCACCCCTCCACTTT. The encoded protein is CSARRDTNSPLHF.

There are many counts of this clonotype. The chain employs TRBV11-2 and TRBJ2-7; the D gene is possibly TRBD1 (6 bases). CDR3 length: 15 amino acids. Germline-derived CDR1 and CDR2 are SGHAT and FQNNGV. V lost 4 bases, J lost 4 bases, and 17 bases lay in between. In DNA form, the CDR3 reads TGTGCCAGCAGCTGGATACAGGGATCGGAGTACGAGCAGTACTTC. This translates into CASSWIQGSEYEQYF.

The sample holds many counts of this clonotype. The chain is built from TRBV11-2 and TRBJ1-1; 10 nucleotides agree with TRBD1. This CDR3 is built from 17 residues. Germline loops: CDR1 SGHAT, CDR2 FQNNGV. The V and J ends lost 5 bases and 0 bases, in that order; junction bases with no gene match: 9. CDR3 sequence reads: CASSPRTGGPLNTEAFF. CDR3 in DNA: TGTGCCAGCAGCCCGAGGACAGGGGGGCCCCTGAACACTGAAGCTTTCTTT.

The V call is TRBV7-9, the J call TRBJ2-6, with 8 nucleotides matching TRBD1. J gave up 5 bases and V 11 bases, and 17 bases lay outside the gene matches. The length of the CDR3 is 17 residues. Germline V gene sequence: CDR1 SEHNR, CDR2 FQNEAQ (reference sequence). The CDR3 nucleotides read TGTGCCGTACCAACTTGGACAGGGAAAGAGAGGGCCAACGTCCTGACTTTC. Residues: CAVPTWTGKERANVLTF.

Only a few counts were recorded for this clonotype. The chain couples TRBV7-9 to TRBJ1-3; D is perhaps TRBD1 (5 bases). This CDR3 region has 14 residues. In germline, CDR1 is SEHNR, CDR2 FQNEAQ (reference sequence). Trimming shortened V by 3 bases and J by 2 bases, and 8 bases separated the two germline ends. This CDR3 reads CASSLEGPGNTIYF. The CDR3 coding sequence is TGTGCCAGCAGCTTGGAGGGACCTGGAAACACCATATATTTT.

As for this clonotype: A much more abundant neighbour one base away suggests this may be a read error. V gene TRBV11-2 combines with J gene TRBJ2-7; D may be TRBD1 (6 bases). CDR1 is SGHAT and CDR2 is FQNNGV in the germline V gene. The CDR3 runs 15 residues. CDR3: CANSWIQGSEYEQYF. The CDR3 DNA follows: TGTGCCAACAGCTGGATACAGGGATCGGAGTACGAGCAGTACTTC.

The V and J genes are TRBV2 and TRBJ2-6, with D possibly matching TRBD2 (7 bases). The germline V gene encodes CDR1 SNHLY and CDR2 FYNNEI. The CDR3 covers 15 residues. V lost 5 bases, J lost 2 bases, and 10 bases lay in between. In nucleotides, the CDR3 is TGTGCCAGCAGTTCGGGGGGCGCTGGGGCCAACGTCCTGACTTTC. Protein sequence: CASSSGGAGANVLTF.

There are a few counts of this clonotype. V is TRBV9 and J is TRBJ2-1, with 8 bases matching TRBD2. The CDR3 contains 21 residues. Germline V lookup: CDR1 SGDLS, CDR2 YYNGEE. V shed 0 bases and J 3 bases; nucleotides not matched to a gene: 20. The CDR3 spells CASSVATSSGTQGTSYNEQFF. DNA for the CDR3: TGTGCCAGCAGCGTAGCTACGAGTAGCGGGACCCAAGGCACGAGCTACAATGAGCAGTTCTTC.

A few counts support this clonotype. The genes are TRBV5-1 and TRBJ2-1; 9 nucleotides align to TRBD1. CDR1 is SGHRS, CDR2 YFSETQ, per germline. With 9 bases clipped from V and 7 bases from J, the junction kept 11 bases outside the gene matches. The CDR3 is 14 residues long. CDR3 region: CATRGQGIGNEQFF. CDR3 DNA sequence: TGCGCCACCCGGGGACAGGGTATTGGTAATGAGCAGTTCTTC.

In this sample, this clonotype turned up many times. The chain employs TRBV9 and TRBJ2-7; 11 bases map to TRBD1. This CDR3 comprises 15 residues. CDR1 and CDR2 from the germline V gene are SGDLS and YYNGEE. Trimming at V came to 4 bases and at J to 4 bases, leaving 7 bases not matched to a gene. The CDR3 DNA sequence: TGTGCCAGCAGCCCAGGGACAGGGGGGGGTTACGAGCAGTACTTC. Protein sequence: CASSPGTGGGYEQYF.

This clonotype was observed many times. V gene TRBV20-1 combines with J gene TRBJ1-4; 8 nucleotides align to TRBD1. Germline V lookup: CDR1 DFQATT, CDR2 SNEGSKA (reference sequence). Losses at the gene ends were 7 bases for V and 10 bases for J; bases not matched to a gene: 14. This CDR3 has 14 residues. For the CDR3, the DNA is TGCAGTGGGACCTTGACAGGGGATAAAGGAAAACTGTTTTTT. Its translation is CSGTLTGDKGKLFF.